Only one count was recorded for the clone carrying this TCR beta chain. The CDR3 has 16 residues. The germline V gene encodes CDR1 LNHDA and CDR2 SQIVND (reference sequence). Trimming cost V 6 bases and J 1 base; bases outside gene matches: 11. The entry originates in a study of OX40 agonist ivuxolimab in advanced cancers. About the study: Three patients had partial responses: one hepatocellular carcinoma, two cutaneous melanoma.

TCRdb keeps only in-frame clones here, not all; method: immunoSEQ multiplex PCR. The data contain just under 75,000 clones, about 90% of them singletons. Baseline was the first blood sampling point, followed by cycle 4 day 1 and cycle 7 day 1. The sample was CD4+ or CD8+ T cells sorted from blood, taken in a trial of the OX40 agonist ivuxolimab. This sequence joins TRBV19 and TRBJ2-5, with 7 bases identical to TRBD1. This clonotype was sampled from an adult with an advanced solid tumor such as melanoma, head and neck, liver or kidney cancer. CDR3 DNA: TGTGCCAGTAGGGGTTGGGACAGAACGAGCCAAGAGACCCAGTACTTC. Its translation: CASRGWDRTSQETQYF.